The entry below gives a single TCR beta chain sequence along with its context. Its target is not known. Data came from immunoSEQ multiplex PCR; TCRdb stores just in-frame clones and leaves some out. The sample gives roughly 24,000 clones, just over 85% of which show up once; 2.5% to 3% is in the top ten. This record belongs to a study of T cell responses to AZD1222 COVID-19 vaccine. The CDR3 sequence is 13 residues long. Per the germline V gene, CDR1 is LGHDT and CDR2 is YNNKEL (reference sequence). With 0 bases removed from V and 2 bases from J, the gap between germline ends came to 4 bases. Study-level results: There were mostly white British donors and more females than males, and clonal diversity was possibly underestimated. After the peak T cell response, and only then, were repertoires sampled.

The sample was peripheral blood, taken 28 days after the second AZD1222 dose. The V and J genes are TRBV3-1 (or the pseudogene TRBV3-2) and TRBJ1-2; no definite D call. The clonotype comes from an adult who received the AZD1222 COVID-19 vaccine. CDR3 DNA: TGTGCCAGCAGCCAAGATCCGAACTATGGCTACACCTTC. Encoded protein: CASSQDPNYGYTF.